This T cell receptor (beta chain) was identified in a study of blood T cell repertoires in COVID-19. To note about this clone: Other nucleotide sequences in the sample specify the same CDR3.

Sequencing used immunoSEQ multiplex PCR; TCRdb keeps in-frame clones, though not all of them. Of 140,000 to 150,000 clones listed, 88% are singletons. The sequenced material came from peripheral blood. This receptor was taken from a man between 70 and 80 years old with acute or convalescent COVID-19.

CDR3 amino acids: CASSPSSYEQYF. The CDR3 DNA is TGTGCCAGCAGCCCGAGCTCCTACGAGCAGTACTTC. The chain recombines TRBV3-1 (or the pseudogene TRBV3-2) with TRBJ2-7; the D is unclear. The CDR3 is 12 amino acids. CDR1 is LGHDT and CDR2 is YNNKEL in the germline V gene (reference sequence). Between the trimmed V and J ends, which lost 4 bases and 0 bases, there was a span of 4 bases.